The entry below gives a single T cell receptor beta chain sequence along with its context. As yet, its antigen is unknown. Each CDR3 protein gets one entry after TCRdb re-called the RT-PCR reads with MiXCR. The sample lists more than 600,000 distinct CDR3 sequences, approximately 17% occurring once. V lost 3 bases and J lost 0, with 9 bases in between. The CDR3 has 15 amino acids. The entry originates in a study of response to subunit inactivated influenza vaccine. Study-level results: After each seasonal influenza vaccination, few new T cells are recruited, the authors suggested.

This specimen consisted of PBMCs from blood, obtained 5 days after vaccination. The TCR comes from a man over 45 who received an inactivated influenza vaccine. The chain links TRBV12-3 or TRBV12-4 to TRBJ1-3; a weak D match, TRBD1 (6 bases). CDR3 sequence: CASSFTQGSGNTIYF. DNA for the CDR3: TGTGCCAGCAGTTTCACACAGGGCTCTGGAAACACCATATATTTT.